This T cell receptor beta chain is from a study of Tregs in tolerant kidney transplant recipients. The germline V gene encodes CDR1 SGHRS and CDR2 YFSETQ. The V segment lost 4 bases and the J segment 2 bases; nucleotides outside the gene matches: 3. The length of the CDR3 is 15 residues. Unstimulated regulatory T cells (CD4+CD25+CD127-), CD4+CD25- non-regulatory cells, CD4 and CD8 cells were FACS-sorted from thawed PBMCs. General study points: Validation in larger populations is needed because few patients were studied. Expanding Tregs on activated donor B cells appeared to best identify donor-specific TCRbeta clones. Biological reproducibility was not directly addressed, but technical replication error appeared minimal.

Repertoires were generated with immunoSEQ multiplex PCR, while TCRdb's copy carries only in-frame clones and drops some. The repertoire holds roughly 250,000 clones, with 84% as singletons. As regards this clone: Its matching antigen is unknown.

This TCR was recovered from a human donor in good health. V and J are TRBV5-1 and TRBJ2-6; TRBD1 matches 7 bases. The sample consisted of CD4+ T cells from blood. CDR3 region: CASSGQVPGANVLTF. The CDR3, as DNA: TGCGCCAGCAGCGGACAGGTCCCTGGGGCCAACGTCCTGACTTTC.